This passage covers 25 T cell receptor beta chains from one sample sequenced in a study of control samples from healthy donors and cancer patients. Method: immunoSEQ multiplex PCR; TCRdb's copy keeps in-frame clones and lacks some. The data show 70,000 to 100,000 clones, about nine tenths seen once. Sequenced: blood. Receptors were obtained from a man aged 50-60 years in good health.

J is TRBJ1-2 and V is TRBV10-3; tentatively, D is TRBD1 (5 bases). CDR3 length equals 13 residues. Germline V gene data show CDR1 as ENHRY and CDR2 as SYGVKD. V gave up 2 bases and J gave up 6 bases, with 10 bases separating them. CDR3 in amino acids: CAISEGREDGYTF. The CDR3 region has the DNA TGTGCCATCAGTGAGGGCAGGGAGGATGGCTACACCTTC.

The V gene is TRBV5-1, the J gene TRBJ2-6, with 7 bases identical to TRBD1. Looked up from germline, CDR1 is SGHRS and CDR2 is YFSETQ. Losses at the gene ends were 2 bases for V and 1 base for J; bases not matched to a gene: 3. The CDR3 spans 16 residues. DNA of the CDR3: TGCGCCAGCAGCTTACTACAGGGGTCTGGGGCCAACGTCCTGACTTTC. Encoded protein: CASSLLQGSGANVLTF.

The chain links TRBV4-1 to TRBJ1-1; TRBD1 matches 9 bases. Germline CDR1 is MGHRA and CDR2 is YSYEKL. The CDR3 runs to 14 residues. J gave up 5 bases and V 1 base, and 2 bases lay outside the gene matches. CDR3 coding DNA: TGCGCCAGCAGCCAAGGGGACAGGGTTACTGAAGCTTTCTTT. Translated: CASSQGDRVTEAFF.

The chain recombines TRBV18 with TRBJ1-1, with D unresolved. V lost 4 bases and J lost 1, with 13 bases in between. The CDR3 contains 15 residues. Germline assignment: CDR1 KGHSH and CDR2 LQKENI. The CDR3 spells CASSQDKSSNTEAFF. Here the CDR3 DNA reads TGTGCCAGCTCACAGGATAAGTCCTCGAACACTGAAGCTTTCTTT.

CDR3 in amino acids: CASSLRDGNTIYF. The CDR3 coding sequence is TGTGCCAGCAGTTTAAGGGACGGAAACACCATATATTTT. The chain carries TRBV27 and TRBJ1-3, with a weak D call TRBD1 (5 bases). This CDR3 region has 13 residues. Per the germline V gene, CDR1 is MNHEY and CDR2 is SMNVEV (reference sequence). Trimming cost V 2 bases and J 4 bases, with 6 bases left between them.

This clone appeared once. The chain links TRBV5-6 to TRBJ2-5, with unresolved D. Deletions cut 4 bases from V and 2 bases from J, with 18 bases between. The germline V gene has CDR1 SGHDT and CDR2 YYEEEE. The CDR3 consists of 16 residues. Here the CDR3 reads CASSPTITEHQETQYF. DNA for the CDR3: TGTGCCAGCAGCCCGACAATTACAGAGCATCAAGAGACCCAGTACTTC.

The V gene is TRBV21-1, the J gene TRBJ1-2. TRBV21-1 is deemed a pseudogene. CDR3 size: 12 residues. The CDR3 loop is CASSVPPYGYTF. CDR3 sequence (DNA): TGTGCCAGCAGCGTTCCCCCCTATGGCTACACCTTC.

The chain combines TRBV30 with TRBJ1-6, with TRBD1 identical over 7 bases. V was clipped by 1 base and J by 11 bases; unmatched bases: 11. In germline, CDR1 is GTSNPN, CDR2 SVGIG (reference sequence). The CDR3 covers 15 residues. In DNA form, the CDR3 reads TGTGCCTGGAGTGGGGCGACAGGGCTCTTTACACCCCTCCACTTT. Translating gives CAWSGATGLFTPLHF. The full variable domain, completed using reference TRBV30 and TRBJ1-6, is SQTIHQWPATLVQPVGSPLSLECTVEGTSNPNLYWYRQAAGRGLQLLFYSVGIGQISSEVPQNLSASRPQDRQFILSSKKLLLSDSGFYLCAWSGATGLFTPLHFGNGTRLTVT.

The rearrangement joins TRBV7-9 to TRBJ1-1; D not certain. The germline V gene encodes CDR1 SEHNR and CDR2 FQNEAQ (reference sequence). This CDR3 comprises 14 residues. With 1 base removed from V and 1 base from J, the gap between germline ends came to 7 bases. CDR3 nucleotides: TGTGCCAGCAGCTTAGATACGGGGAACACTGAAGCTTTCTTT. Amino acid sequence: CASSLDTGNTEAFF.

This chain connects TRBV7-9 to TRBJ1-2; TRBD1 matches 7 bases. Germline CDR1 reads SEHNR; CDR2 reads FQNEAQ (reference sequence). With 5 bases clipped from V and 8 bases from J, the junction kept 11 bases outside the gene matches. The CDR3 has 14 residues. The CDR3 DNA reads TGTGCCAGCAGCCCAGAGACAGGGCCTGCGGGCTACACCTTC. Its protein is CASSPETGPAGYTF. The full variable domain, with the rest looked up from reference TRBV7-9 and TRBJ1-2, is DTGVSQNPRHKITKRGQNVTFRCDPISEHNRLYWYRQTLGQGPEFLTYFQNEAQLEKSRLLSDRFSAERPKGSFSTLEIQRTEQGDSAMYLCASSPETGPAGYTFGSGTRLTVV.

The V and J genes are TRBV18 and TRBJ1-6, with D tentatively TRBD1 (6 bases). Trimming shortened V by 3 bases and J by 6 bases, and 12 bases separated the two germline ends. Germline CDR1 KGHSH, CDR2 LQKENI. This CDR3 contains 15 residues. CDR3 sequence reads: CASSPDRAANSPLHF. The CDR3 nucleotides are TGTGCCAGCTCACCGGACAGAGCAGCTAATTCACCCCTCCACTTT.

This rearrangement joins TRBV9 to TRBJ2-3, with D possibly matching TRBD2 (6 bases). Germline CDR1 reads SGDLS; CDR2 reads YYNGEE. With 4 bases removed from V and 5 bases from J, the gap between germline ends came to 20 bases. This CDR3 has 16 amino acids. Here the CDR3 DNA reads TGTGCCAGCAGCCTCCAAATTAGTTTCGGGGGAGATACGCAGTATTTT. Translated: CASSLQISFGGDTQYF.

The chain joins TRBV7-8 to TRBJ2-2; TRBD1 matches 10 bases. Germline V gene data show CDR1 as SGHVS and CDR2 as FQNEAQ. V lost 4 bases, J lost 4 bases, and 9 bases stayed unmatched. This CDR3 spans 17 amino acids. The CDR3 coding sequence is TGTGCCAGCAGCTGGCGGGACAGGGGAGCGGGCACCGGGGAGCTGTTTTTT. The encoded protein is CASSWRDRGAGTGELFF.

The chain has TRBV2 and TRBJ1-5; 9 bases fit TRBD1. J lost 0 bases, V lost 4 bases, and 4 bases had no gene match. Germline V gene sequence: CDR1 SNHLY, CDR2 FYNNEI. The CDR3 is 16 amino acids. CDR3 bases: TGTGCCAGCAGTGCACAGGGGGCCGATAGCAATCAGCCCCAGCATTTT. This sequence encodes CASSAQGADSNQPQHF.

For this clone: Other nucleotide sequences in the sample specify the same CDR3. The V and J genes are TRBV7-9 and TRBJ1-1, with a tentative D call TRBD1 (6 bases). The CDR3 is 14 residues long. V shed 1 base and J shed 1 base, with 7 bases lying between them. The germline V gene has CDR1 SEHNR and CDR2 FQNEAQ (reference sequence). CDR3 bases: TGTGCCAGCAGCTTAGGGGGACAGAACACTGAAGCTTTCTTT. This gives the protein CASSLGGQNTEAFF. The full variable domain, in which reference TRBV7-9 and TRBJ1-1 provide the parts outside the CDR3, is DTGVSQNPRHKITKRGQNVTFRCDPISEHNRLYWYRQTLGQGPEFLTYFQNEAQLEKSRLLSDRFSAERPKGSFSTLEIQRTEQGDSAMYLCASSLGGQNTEAFFGQGTRLTVV.

The chain employs TRBV12-3 or TRBV12-4 and TRBJ1-1; TRBD1 is a possible D gene (6 bases). V shed 1 base and J shed 7 bases, with 7 bases lying between them. The CDR3 totals 12 residues. In DNA, the CDR3 is TGTGCCAGCAGTTTAGTAGGGGGTGAAGCTTTCTTT. Its protein product is CASSLVGGEAFF.

This chain connects TRBV5-6 to TRBJ2-5; D remains ambiguous. CDR3 size: 14 residues. The germline gives CDR1 SGHDT, CDR2 YYEEEE. The V and J ends lost 3 bases and 0 bases respectively, with 9 bases between them. Here the CDR3 DNA reads TGTGCCAGCAGCTCTTCACAGAACCAAGAGACCCAGTACTTC. Amino acids: CASSSSQNQETQYF. Drawing the rest from reference TRBV5-6 and TRBJ2-5, the complete variable domain is DAGVTQSPTHLIKTRGQQVTLRCSPKSGHDTVSWYQQALGQGPQFIFQYYEEEERQRGNFPDRFSGHQFPNYSSELNVNALLLGDSALYLCASSSSQNQETQYFGPGTRLLVL.

The CDR3 DNA sequence: TGCGCCAGCAGCAAAAACCGGGGGAACACAGATACGCAGTATTTT. It translates to CASSKNRGNTDTQYF. The chain has TRBV5-1 and TRBJ2-3, with D tentatively TRBD2 (6 bases). Deletions cut 4 bases from V and 2 bases from J, with 14 bases between. This CDR3 region has 15 residues. The germline V gene has CDR1 SGHRS and CDR2 YFSETQ.

V and J are TRBV11-2 and TRBJ2-1; D may be TRBD2 (5 bases). V lost 1 base and J 0 bases, leaving 10 bases between the germline ends. Germline V gene data show CDR1 as SGHAT and CDR2 as FQNNGV. The CDR3 runs to 16 residues. In nucleotides, the CDR3 is TGTGCCAGCAGCTTAGTTGCGGACTTCTCCTACAATGAGCAGTTCTTC. The encoded protein is CASSLVADFSYNEQFF.

The V call is TRBV7-6, the J call TRBJ2-2; D call uncertain. This CDR3 is 12 amino acids long. V dropped 5 bases and J dropped 0 bases, with 1 base sitting between them. Germline V CDR1 and CDR2: SGHVS, FNYEAQ. The CDR3 nucleotides are TGTGCCAGCAGCCCGAACACCGGGGAGCTGTTTTTT. Its protein is CASSPNTGELFF. The variable domain in full, completed from reference TRBV7-6 and TRBJ2-2, reads GAGVSQSPRYKVTKRGQDVALRCDPISGHVSLYWYRQALGQGPEFLTYFNYEAQQDKSGLPNDRFSAERPEGSISTLTIQRTEQRDSAMYRCASSPNTGELFFGEGSRLTVL.

The chain is built from TRBV7-2 and TRBJ1-2; no firm D call. The CDR3 contains 16 residues. Germline V gives CDR1 SGHTA, CDR2 FQGNSA. V lost 0 bases and J lost 6, with 17 bases in between. CDR3 protein: CASSLAWTGDKNGYTF. The CDR3 region has the DNA TGTGCCAGCAGCTTAGCGTGGACGGGCGATAAAAATGGCTACACCTTC. The full variable domain, completed using reference TRBV7-2 and TRBJ1-2, is GAGVSQSPSNKVTEKGKDVELRCDPISGHTALYWYRQSLGQGLEFLIYFQGNSAPDKSGLPSDRFSAERTGGSVSTLTIQRTQQEDSAVYLCASSLAWTGDKNGYTFGSGTRLTVV.

The chain combines TRBV24-1 with TRBJ2-4; 9 bases map to TRBD1. The germline V gene has CDR1 KGHDR and CDR2 SFDVKD. The length of the CDR3 is 14 residues. Trimming at V came to 5 bases and at J to 6 bases, leaving 4 bases not matched to a gene. The CDR3 region has the DNA TGTGCCACCAGTGCCTCGACAGGGGGAAACATTCAGTACTTC. It yields the protein CATSASTGGNIQYF.

This chain uses TRBV11-2 with TRBJ1-4; D unclear. Germline lookup yields CDR1 SGHAT and CDR2 FQNNGV. This CDR3 has 15 residues. The V and J ends lost 0 bases and 0 bases respectively, with 5 bases between them. The CDR3 sequence: CASSLEFATNEKLFF. In nucleotides, the CDR3 is TGTGCCAGCAGCTTAGAGTTTGCAACTAATGAAAAACTGTTTTTT.

This rearrangement joins TRBV12-3 or TRBV12-4 to TRBJ1-1, with a weak D call TRBD1 (6 bases). Trimming stripped 5 bases from V and 7 bases from J, with 11 bases between. The CDR3 contains 12 residues. The CDR3 reads CASSVQGVEAFF. The CDR3 DNA reads TGTGCCAGCAGTGTACAGGGCGTTGAAGCTTTCTTT.

V is TRBV4-3 and J is TRBJ2-2, with D hard to call. CDR3 length equals 16 residues. The germline CDR1 and CDR2 sequences are LGHNA and YSLEER. The ends were cut back, 4 bases at V and 5 bases at J, with 17 bases in the middle. The CDR3 protein is CASSPRHGPFTGELFF. The CDR3, as DNA: TGCGCCAGCAGCCCCCGCCATGGTCCTTTTACCGGGGAGCTGTTTTTT.